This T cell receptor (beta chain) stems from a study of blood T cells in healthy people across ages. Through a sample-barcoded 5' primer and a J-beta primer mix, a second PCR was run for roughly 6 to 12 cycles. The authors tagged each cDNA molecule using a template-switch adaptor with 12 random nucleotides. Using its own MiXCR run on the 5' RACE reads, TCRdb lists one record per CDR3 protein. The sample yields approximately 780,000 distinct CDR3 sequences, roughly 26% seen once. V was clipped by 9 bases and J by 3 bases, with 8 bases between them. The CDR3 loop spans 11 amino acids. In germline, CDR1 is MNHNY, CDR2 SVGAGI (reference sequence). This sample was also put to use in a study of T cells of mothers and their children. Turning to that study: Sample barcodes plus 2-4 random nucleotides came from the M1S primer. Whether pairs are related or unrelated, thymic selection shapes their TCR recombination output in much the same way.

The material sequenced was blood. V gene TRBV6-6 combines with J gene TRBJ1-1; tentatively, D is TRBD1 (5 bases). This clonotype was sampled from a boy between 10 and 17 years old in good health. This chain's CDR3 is CASRGDTEAFF. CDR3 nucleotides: TGTGCCAGTCGAGGGGACACTGAAGCTTTCTTT.